The sequence of this TCR beta chain was determined in a study of CD8+ T cells in alopecia areata. Reverse transcription of extracted RNA yielded cDNA, which provided the sequencing template. Clones were read by immunoSEQ multiplex PCR, and TCRdb kept only the in-frame ones, dropping some. The sample yields over 90,000 clones, approximately 90% seen once. The treatment: oral pan-JAK inhibitor, 5-10 mg twice daily. The sorting of PBMCs gave CD4+ and CD8+ T cells. The source of this sequence is a human donor with alopecia areata. This material consisted of CD8+ T cells sorted from blood, taken between weeks 30 and 35, from a patient treated with tofacitinib.

The CDR3 DNA reads TGCGCCAGCAGCCAGGGGGCGAGGGGCTACACCTTC. Translating gives CASSQGARGYTF. V is TRBV4-1 and J is TRBJ1-2; D possibly corresponds to TRBD1 (6 bases). V dropped 3 bases and J dropped 8 bases, with 10 bases sitting between them. CDR3 length equals 12 residues. Germline CDR1 is MGHRA and CDR2 is YSYEKL.